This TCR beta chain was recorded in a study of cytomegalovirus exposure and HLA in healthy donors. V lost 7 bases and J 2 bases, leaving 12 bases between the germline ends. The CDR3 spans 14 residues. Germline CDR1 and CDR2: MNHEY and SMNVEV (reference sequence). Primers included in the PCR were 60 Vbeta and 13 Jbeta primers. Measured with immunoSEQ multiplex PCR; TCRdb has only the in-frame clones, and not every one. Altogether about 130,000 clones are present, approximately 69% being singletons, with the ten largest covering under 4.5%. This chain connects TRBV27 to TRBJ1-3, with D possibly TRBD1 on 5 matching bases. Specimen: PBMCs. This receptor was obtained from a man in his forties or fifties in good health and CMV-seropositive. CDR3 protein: CASIKGLTGNTIYF. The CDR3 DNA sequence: TGTGCCAGCATCAAGGGGTTAACTGGAAACACCATATATTTT.